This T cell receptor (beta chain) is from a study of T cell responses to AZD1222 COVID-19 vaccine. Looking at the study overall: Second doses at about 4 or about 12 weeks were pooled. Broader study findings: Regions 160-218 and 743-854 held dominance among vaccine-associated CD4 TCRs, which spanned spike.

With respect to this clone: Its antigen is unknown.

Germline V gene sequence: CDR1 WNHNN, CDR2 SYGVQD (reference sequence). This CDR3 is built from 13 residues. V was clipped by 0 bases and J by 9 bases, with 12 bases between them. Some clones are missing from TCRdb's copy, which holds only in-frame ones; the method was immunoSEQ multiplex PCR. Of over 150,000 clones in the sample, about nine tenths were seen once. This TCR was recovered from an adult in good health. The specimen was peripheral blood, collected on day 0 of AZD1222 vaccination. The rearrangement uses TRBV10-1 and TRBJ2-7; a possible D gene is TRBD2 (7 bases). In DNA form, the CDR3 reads TGCGCCAGCAGTGAGTCTTTTGCGGGGGCGCAGTACTTC. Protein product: CASSESFAGAQYF.